This TCR beta chain was sequenced during a study of cytomegalovirus exposure and HLA in healthy donors. Trimming cost V 4 bases and J 3 bases, with 14 bases left between them. The germline V gene encodes CDR1 SQVTM and CDR2 ANQGSEA. The CDR3 is 14 residues long. This clone appeared once. Libraries were prepared by immunoSEQ multiplex PCR; TCRdb keeps only in-frame clonotypes and omits some of them. In the table there are about 240,000 clones, more than 75% of which are singletons. V is TRBV29-1 and J is TRBJ2-3; possibly TRBD2 for D (5 bases). Material: PBMCs. This receptor was taken from a woman aged 25 to 39 in good health and CMV-seropositive. CDR3 residues: CSVGSGSRTDTQYF. In DNA, the CDR3 is TGCAGCGTTGGAAGTGGGAGTCGAACAGATACGCAGTATTTT.